The sample holds many counts of the clone carrying this T cell receptor beta chain. The antigen remains undetermined. This sample was taken from a study of regulatory T cells in long-lasting Graves disease. Across the whole study: Graves' patients who were just diagnosed had used antithyroid drugs for under 3 months. Study results and caveats: Blood alone, not thyroid tissue, was studied. TRBV28, TRBJ1-2 and TRBJ2-5 emerged as the favored segments in persistent disease.

The CDR3 has 14 residues. The V end was cut by 3 bases, the J end by 7 bases, with 15 bases between. Germline CDR1 is MGHDK and CDR2 is SYGVNS. Arm-PCR of CDR3 regions with iRepertoire HTBI primers generated TCR beta libraries. Each CDR3 protein is one row after TCRdb ran MiXCR on the multiplex PCR reads. The data contain over 500,000 distinct CDR3 sequences, less than 20% of them singletons. Time point of the sample: newly diagnosed GD, antithyroid drugs for less than 3 months. The TCR library used RNA extracted from PBMCs. The same sample was also used in a study of T cells in Graves' hyperthyroidism and ophthalmopathy. That study reports: Most expanded thyroid clonotypes above 0.001 also appeared in blood.

Sequencing used peripheral blood mononuclear cells (PBMCs), obtained at new diagnosis, from a patient treated with antithyroid drugs. The rearrangement links TRBV25-1 to TRBJ1-2; D perhaps matches TRBD1 (6 bases). The clonotype originates from a woman in her 30s with Graves disease. CDR3 in amino acids: CASSDPQGMLGYTF. DNA of the CDR3: TGTGCCAGCAGTGACCCCCAGGGGATGCTTGGCTACACCTTC.